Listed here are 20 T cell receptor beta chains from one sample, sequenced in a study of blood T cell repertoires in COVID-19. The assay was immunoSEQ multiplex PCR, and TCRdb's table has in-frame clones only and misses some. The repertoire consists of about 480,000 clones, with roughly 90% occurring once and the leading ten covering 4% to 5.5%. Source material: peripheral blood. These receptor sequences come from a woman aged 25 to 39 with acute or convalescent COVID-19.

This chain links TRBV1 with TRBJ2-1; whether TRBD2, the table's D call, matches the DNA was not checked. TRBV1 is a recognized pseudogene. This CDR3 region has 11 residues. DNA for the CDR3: TGCACCAGCACCCTTAGGTCGGGGCAGTTCTTC. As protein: CTSTLRSGQFF.

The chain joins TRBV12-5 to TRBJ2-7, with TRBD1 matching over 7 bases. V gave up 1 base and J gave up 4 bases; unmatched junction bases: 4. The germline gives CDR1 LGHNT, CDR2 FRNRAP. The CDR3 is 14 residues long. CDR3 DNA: TGTGCTAGTGGTTTGGACAGGGGTGGGTACGAGCAGTACTTC. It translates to CASGLDRGGYEQYF.

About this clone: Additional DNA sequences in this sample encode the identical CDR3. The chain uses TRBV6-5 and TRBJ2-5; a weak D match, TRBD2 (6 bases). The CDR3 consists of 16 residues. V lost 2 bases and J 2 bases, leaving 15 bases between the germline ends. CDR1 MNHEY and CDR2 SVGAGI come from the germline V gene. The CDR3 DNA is TGTGCCAGCAGTTACAGTAGAGGGCGGGGACAAGAGACCCAGTACTTC. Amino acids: CASSYSRGRGQETQYF.

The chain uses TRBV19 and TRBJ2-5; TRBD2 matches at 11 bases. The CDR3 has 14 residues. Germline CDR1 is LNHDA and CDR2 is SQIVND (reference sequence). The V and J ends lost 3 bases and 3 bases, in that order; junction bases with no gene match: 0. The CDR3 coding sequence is TGTGCCAGTAGTATGGGACTAGCGGAAGAGACCCAGTACTTC. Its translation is CASSMGLAEETQYF.

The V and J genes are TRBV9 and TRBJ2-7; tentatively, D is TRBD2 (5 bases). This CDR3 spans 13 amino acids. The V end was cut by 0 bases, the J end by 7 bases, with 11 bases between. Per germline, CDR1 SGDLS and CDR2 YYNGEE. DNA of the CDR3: TGTGCCAGCAGCGTAGCTGCGGGCGAAGAGCAGTACTTC. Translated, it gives CASSVAAGEEQYF. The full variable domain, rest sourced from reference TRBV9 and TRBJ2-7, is DSGVTQTPKHLITATGQRVTLRCSPRSGDLSVYWYQQSLDQGLQFLIQYYNGEERAKGNILERFSAQQFPDLHSELNLSSLELGDSALYFCASSVAAGEEQYFGPGTRLTVT.

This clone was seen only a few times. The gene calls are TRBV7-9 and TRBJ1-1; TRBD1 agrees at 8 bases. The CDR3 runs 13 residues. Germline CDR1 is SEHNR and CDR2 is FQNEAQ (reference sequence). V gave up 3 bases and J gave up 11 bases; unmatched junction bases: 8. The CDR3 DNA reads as TGTGCCAGCAGCTTCGGACAGGGCCCATACGCTTTCTTT. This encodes CASSFGQGPYAFF.

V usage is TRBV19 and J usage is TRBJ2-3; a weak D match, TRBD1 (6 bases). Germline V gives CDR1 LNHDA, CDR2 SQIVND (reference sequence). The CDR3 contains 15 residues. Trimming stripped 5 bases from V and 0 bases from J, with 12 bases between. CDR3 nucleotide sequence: TGTGCCAGTAGTCGGAAGGGGGATAGCACAGATACGCAGTATTTT. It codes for CASSRKGDSTDTQYF.

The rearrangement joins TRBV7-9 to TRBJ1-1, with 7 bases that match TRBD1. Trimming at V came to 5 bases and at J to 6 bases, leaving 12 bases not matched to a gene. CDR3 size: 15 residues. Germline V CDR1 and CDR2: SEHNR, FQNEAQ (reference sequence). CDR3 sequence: CASSPPRQGDAEAFF. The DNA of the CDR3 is TGTGCCAGCAGCCCCCCTCGTCAGGGGGACGCTGAAGCTTTCTTT.

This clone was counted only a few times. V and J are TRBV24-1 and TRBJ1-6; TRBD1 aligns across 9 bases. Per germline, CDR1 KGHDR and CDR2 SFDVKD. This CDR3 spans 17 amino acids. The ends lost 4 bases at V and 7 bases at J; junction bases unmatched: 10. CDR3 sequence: CATSDQTRQGVNSPLHF. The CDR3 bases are TGTGCCACCAGTGACCAGACCCGACAGGGGGTAAATTCACCCCTCCACTTT.

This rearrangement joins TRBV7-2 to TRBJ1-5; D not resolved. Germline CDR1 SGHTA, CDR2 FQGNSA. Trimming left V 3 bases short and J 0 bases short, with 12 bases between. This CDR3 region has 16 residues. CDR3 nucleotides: TGTGCCAGCAGCTTTCGCGCGGGTGGTAGCAATCAGCCCCAGCATTTT. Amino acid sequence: CASSFRAGGSNQPQHF.

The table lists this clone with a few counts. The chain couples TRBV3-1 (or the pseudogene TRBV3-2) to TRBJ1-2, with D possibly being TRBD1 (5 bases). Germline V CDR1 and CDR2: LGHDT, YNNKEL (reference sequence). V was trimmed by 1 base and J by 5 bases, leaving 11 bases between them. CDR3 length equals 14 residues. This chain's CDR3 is CASSQAGVKYGYTF. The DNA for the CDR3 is TGTGCCAGCAGCCAAGCGGGGGTTAAGTATGGCTACACCTTC.

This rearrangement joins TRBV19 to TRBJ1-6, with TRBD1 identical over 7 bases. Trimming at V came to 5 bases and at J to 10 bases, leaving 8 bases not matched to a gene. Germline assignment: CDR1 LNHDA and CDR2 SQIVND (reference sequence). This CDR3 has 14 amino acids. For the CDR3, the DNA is TGTGCCAGTAGTCAACTAATAGGGGGCTCACCCCTCCACTTT. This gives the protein CASSQLIGGSPLHF.

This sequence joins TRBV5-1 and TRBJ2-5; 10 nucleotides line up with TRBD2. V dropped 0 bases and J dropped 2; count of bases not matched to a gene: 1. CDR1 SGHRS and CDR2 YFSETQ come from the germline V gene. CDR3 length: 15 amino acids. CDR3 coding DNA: TGCGCCAGCAGCTTGGTACTAGCGGGGCAAGAGACCCAGTACTTC. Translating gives CASSLVLAGQETQYF. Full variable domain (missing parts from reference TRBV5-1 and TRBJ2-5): KAGVTQTPRYLIKTRGQQVTLSCSPISGHRSVSWYQQTPGQGLQFLFEYFSETQRNKGNFPGRFSGRQFSNSRSEMNVSTLELGDSALYLCASSLVLAGQETQYFGPGTRLLVL.

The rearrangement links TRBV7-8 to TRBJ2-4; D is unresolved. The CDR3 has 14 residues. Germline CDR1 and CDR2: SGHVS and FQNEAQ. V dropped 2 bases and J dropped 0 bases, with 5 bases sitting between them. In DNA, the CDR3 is TGTGCCAGCAGCTTATCACTAGCCAAAAACATTCAGTACTTC. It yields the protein CASSLSLAKNIQYF.

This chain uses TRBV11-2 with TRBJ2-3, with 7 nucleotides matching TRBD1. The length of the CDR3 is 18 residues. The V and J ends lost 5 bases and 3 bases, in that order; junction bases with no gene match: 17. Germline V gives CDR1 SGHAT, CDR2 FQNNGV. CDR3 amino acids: CASSPPPRGNAITDTQYF. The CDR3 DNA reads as TGTGCCAGCAGCCCGCCCCCCAGGGGGAATGCGATTACAGATACGCAGTATTTT.

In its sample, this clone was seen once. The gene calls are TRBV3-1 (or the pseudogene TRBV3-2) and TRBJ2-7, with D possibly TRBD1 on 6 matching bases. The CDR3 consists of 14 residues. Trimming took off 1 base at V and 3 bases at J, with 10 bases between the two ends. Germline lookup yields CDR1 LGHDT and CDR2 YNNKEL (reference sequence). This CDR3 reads CASSQGTAYYEQYF. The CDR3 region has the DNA TGTGCCAGCAGCCAAGGGACAGCTTACTACGAGCAGTACTTC.

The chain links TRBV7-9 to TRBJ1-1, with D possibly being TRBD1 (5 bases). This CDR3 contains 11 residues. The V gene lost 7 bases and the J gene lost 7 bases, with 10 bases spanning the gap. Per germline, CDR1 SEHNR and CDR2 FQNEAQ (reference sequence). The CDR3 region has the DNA TGTGCCAGCATGTGGGGGGATGAAGCTTTCTTT. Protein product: CASMWGDEAFF.

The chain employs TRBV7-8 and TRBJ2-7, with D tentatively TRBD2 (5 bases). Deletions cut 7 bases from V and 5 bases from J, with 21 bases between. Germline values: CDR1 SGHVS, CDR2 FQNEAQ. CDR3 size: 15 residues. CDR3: CASTPWGDPADEQYF. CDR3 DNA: TGTGCCAGCACCCCATGGGGAGATCCGGCCGACGAGCAGTACTTC.

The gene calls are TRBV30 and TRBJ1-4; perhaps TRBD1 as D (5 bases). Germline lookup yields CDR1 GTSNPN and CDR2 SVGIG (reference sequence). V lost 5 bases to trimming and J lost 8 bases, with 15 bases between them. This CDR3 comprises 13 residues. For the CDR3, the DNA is TGTGCCTGGCAGGCGGGGGTGAGAGAAAAACTGTTTTTT. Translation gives CAWQAGVREKLFF.

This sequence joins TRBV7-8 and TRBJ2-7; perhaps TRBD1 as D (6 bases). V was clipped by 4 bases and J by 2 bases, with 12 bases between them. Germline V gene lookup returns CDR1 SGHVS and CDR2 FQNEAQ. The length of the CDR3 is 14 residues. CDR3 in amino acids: CASSSLGTTYEQYF. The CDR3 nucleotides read TGTGCCAGCAGCTCCCTCGGGACAACCTACGAGCAGTACTTC.